The 7 T cell receptor beta chains below were found in one sample sequenced in a study of monozygotic twins with inflammatory bowel disease. Reprocessing the 5' RACE reads, TCRdb reports a single entry for every CDR3 protein and omits DNA. The sample has more than 300,000 distinct CDR3 sequences; the top ten hold just over 2.5%. Source material: blood. These receptors all come from a human donor with ulcerative colitis or Crohn's disease, or a healthy co-twin of an affected twin (not recorded which).

The rearrangement links TRBV12-3 or TRBV12-4 to TRBJ1-5. This CDR3 region has 14 residues. This CDR3 is CASRGTAVNQPQHF.

This sequence joins TRBV28 and TRBJ2-3; TCRdb returns TRBD1, unconfirmable since there is no DNA. Germline values: CDR1 MDHEN, CDR2 SYDVKM. The CDR3 runs 14 residues. The CDR3: CATKFPGRGDTQYF.

The CDR3 loop reads CASSQLTGENNEQFF. V gene TRBV4-3 combines with J gene TRBJ2-1; as DNA is missing, the TRBD1 call by TCRdb cannot be tested. The germline V gene has CDR1 LGHNA and CDR2 YSLEER. The CDR3 is made up of 15 amino acids.

The gene calls are TRBV7-3 and TRBJ1-1. CDR1 is SGHTA, CDR2 FQGTGA, per germline. This CDR3 is built from 16 residues. CDR3 sequence: CASSLSGGTMNTEAFF.

CDR3 sequence: CASSQGGQKSYEQYF. The genes are TRBV4-1 and TRBJ2-7; TCRdb's D call, TRBD1, is unchecked because there is no DNA. The CDR3 contains 15 residues. The V gene's germline CDR1 is MGHRA and CDR2 YSYEKL.

The genes are TRBV7-6 and TRBJ1-5. The germline gives CDR1 SGHVS, CDR2 FNYEAQ. This CDR3 spans 16 amino acids. CDR3: CASSLSPADSNQPQHF.

V usage is TRBV29-1 and J usage is TRBJ2-3; TCRdb reports TRBD2, a call that lacks DNA to check it against. The CDR3 totals 18 residues. The germline CDR1 and CDR2 sequences are SQVTM and ANQGSEA. CDR3 loop: CSVYIGGRGNSRTDTQYF.